These 17 T cell receptor beta chains were sequenced from one sample in a study of blood T cell repertoires in COVID-19. The protocol was immunoSEQ multiplex PCR, while the TCRdb copy is restricted to in-frame clones and leaves out a portion. The table has about 180,000 clones, about three quarters seen once; the top ten hold roughly 12%. The specimen was peripheral blood. These receptors were collected from an elderly woman with COVID-19, enrolled during active disease.

V gene TRBV5-1 combines with J gene TRBJ2-5; 13 nucleotides agree with TRBD2. The CDR3 sequence is 16 residues long. CDR1 SGHRS and CDR2 YFSETQ come from the germline V gene. V gave up 3 bases and J gave up 5 bases; unmatched junction bases: 7. The CDR3 region is CASSSGLAGAGETQYF. DNA for the CDR3: TGCGCCAGCAGCTCAGGACTAGCGGGGGCGGGGGAGACCCAGTACTTC.

This clone was detected only a few times. The chain recombines TRBV5-6 with TRBJ2-7, with 13 bases matching TRBD2. Germline CDR1 reads SGHDT; CDR2 reads YYEEEE. CDR3 length: 14 residues. V lost 6 bases to trimming and J lost 4 bases; unmatched junction nucleotides: 4. In DNA, the CDR3 is TGTGCCAGCACCGGACTAGCGGGAGCATACGAGCAGTACTTC. This sequence encodes CASTGLAGAYEQYF.

A few counts support this clone. This chain joins TRBV11-2 and TRBJ2-7; 10 bases are shared with TRBD1. Looked up from germline, CDR1 is SGHAT and CDR2 is FQNNGV. The V segment lost 6 bases and the J segment 5 bases; nucleotides outside the gene matches: 4. The CDR3 spans 13 residues. The CDR3 sequence: CASRAGQGDEQYF. CDR3 nucleotides: TGTGCCAGCAGGGCAGGACAGGGGGACGAGCAGTACTTC. The full variable domain, in which reference TRBV11-2 and TRBJ2-7 provide the parts outside the CDR3, is EAGVAQSPRYKIIEKRQSVAFWCNPISGHATLYWYQQILGQGPKLLIQFQNNGVVDDSQLPKDRFSAERLKGVDSTLKIQPAKLEDSAVYLCASRAGQGDEQYFGPGTRLTVT.

In DNA, the CDR3 is TGCGCCAGCAGCTTCGGGACAGGCCCTTGGGAGCAGTACTTC. Encoded protein: CASSFGTGPWEQYF. The J gene is TRBJ2-7, the V gene TRBV5-1; TRBD1 matches 8 bases. V gave up 2 bases and J gave up 7 bases; unmatched junction bases: 8. In germline, CDR1 is SGHRS, CDR2 YFSETQ. The CDR3 is 14 residues long.

The CDR3 spells CASSLRGQETQYF. Here the CDR3 DNA reads TGTGCCAGCAGCCTCCGGGGCCAAGAGACCCAGTACTTC. V gene TRBV3-1 (or the pseudogene TRBV3-2) combines with J gene TRBJ2-5; the D gene is possibly TRBD2 (5 bases). The CDR3 is 13 residues long. The germline V and J ends were trimmed by 4 bases and 1 base, with 7 bases remaining between them. Germline V lookup: CDR1 LGHDT, CDR2 YNNKEL (reference sequence).

The chain uses TRBV19 and TRBJ2-7; TRBD2 matches at 11 bases. Germline V gene lookup returns CDR1 LNHDA and CDR2 SQIVND (reference sequence). This CDR3 comprises 14 residues. J gave up 1 base and V 4 bases, and 0 bases lay outside the gene matches. CDR3 DNA sequence: TGTGCCAGTAGTACTAGCGGGGGGTCCTACGAGCAGTACTTC. Its translation is CASSTSGGSYEQYF.

The chain has TRBV19 and TRBJ1-2, with 9 bases lining up with TRBD1. Germline V gene data show CDR1 as LNHDA and CDR2 as SQIVND (reference sequence). The CDR3 consists of 13 residues. After removal of 6 bases from V and 4 bases from J, the junction contained 3 bases not matched to a gene. The CDR3 is CASRDRGLYGYTF. For the CDR3, the DNA is TGTGCCAGTAGGGACAGGGGACTCTATGGCTACACCTTC.

A single count supports this clone. This sequence joins TRBV27 and TRBJ2-3, with D unresolved. Trimming shortened V by 3 bases and J by 6 bases, and 7 bases separated the two germline ends. This CDR3 comprises 12 residues. Germline V lookup: CDR1 MNHEY, CDR2 SMNVEV (reference sequence). The CDR3 nucleotides are TGTGCCAGCAGTTTCCTCGGGGATACGCAGTATTTT. This gives the protein CASSFLGDTQYF.

The chain recombines TRBV25-1 with TRBJ1-1, with D maybe TRBD1 (5 bases). Trimming removed 8 bases from V and 5 bases from J, with 12 bases in between. CDR3 length: 12 amino acids. Germline loops: CDR1 MGHDK, CDR2 SYGVNS. Here the CDR3 reads CASGHPRTEAFF. CDR3 sequence (DNA): TGTGCCAGCGGACACCCGAGAACTGAAGCTTTCTTT.

The CDR3 region has the DNA TGTGCCAGCAGCCGTGACAGGTTTTACGAGCAGTACTTC. It codes for CASSRDRFYEQYF. V is TRBV7-2 and J is TRBJ2-7, with D perhaps TRBD1 (6 bases). Germline values: CDR1 SGHTA, CDR2 FQGNSA. Deletions cut 5 bases from V and 4 bases from J, with 12 bases between. The length of the CDR3 is 13 residues.

This clone was detected only once. This rearrangement joins TRBV28 to TRBJ2-1; the match to TRBD2 covers 9 bases. This CDR3 is built from 19 residues. V dropped 2 bases and J dropped 4; count of bases not matched to a gene: 15. The V gene's germline CDR1 is MDHEN and CDR2 SYDVKM. The CDR3 sequence: CASSLLSVAGVRVYNEQFF. The CDR3 nucleotides read TGTGCCAGCAGTTTACTTTCGGTAGCGGGAGTTCGCGTATACAATGAGCAGTTCTTC.

This clone was counted ten times or more. CDR3 DNA sequence: TGCGCCAGCAGCCCTACGATAACCTTCTACGAGCAGTACTTC. Translation gives CASSPTITFYEQYF. V gene TRBV4-3 combines with J gene TRBJ2-7, with no clear D. Germline CDR1 reads LGHNA; CDR2 reads YSLEER. CDR3 length: 14 residues. The V and J ends lost 4 bases and 3 bases respectively, with 13 bases between them.

This clone was seen a handful of times. The chain combines TRBV7-2 with TRBJ2-3; a possible D gene is TRBD2 (6 bases). V shed 3 bases and J shed 3 bases, with 10 bases lying between them. CDR1 and CDR2 from the germline V gene are SGHTA and FQGNSA. The CDR3 has 14 residues. CDR3 DNA: TGTGCCAGCAGCTTCGGCGGGGTTACAGATACGCAGTATTTT. Its translation: CASSFGGVTDTQYF.

The chain joins TRBV12-3 or TRBV12-4 to TRBJ2-2, with D possibly matching TRBD1 (5 bases). The CDR3 loop spans 13 amino acids. V was trimmed by 5 bases and J by 4 bases, leaving 8 bases between them. The CDR3 DNA is TGTGCCAGCAGTCCAGGGATCACCGGGGAGCTGTTTTTT. This gives the protein CASSPGITGELFF.

This chain joins TRBV25-1 and TRBJ1-6; D gene ambiguous. CDR1 and CDR2 (germline): MGHDK, SYGVNS. The CDR3 sequence is 14 residues long. Trimming shortened V by 6 bases and J by 0 bases, and 6 bases separated the two germline ends. CDR3 coding DNA: TGTGCCAGCAGGCCGAGCTCCTATAATTCACCCCTCCACTTT. Translation gives CASRPSSYNSPLHF.

The chain has TRBV7-8 and TRBJ2-1, with 11 bases lining up with TRBD2. The J segment lost 3 bases and the V segment lost 0 bases, leaving 10 bases of the junction unmatched. This CDR3 has 19 amino acids. Germline CDR1 SGHVS, CDR2 FQNEAQ. The CDR3 spells CASSLASLAGVLNYNEQFF. The CDR3, as DNA: TGTGCCAGCAGCTTAGCCTCACTAGCGGGAGTCCTCAACTACAATGAGCAGTTCTTC.

The chain recombines TRBV5-4 with TRBJ1-2; D not certain. CDR1 is SGHNT, CDR2 YYREEE, per germline (reference sequence). V was cut by 9 bases and J by 7 bases, with 22 bases left in between. The CDR3 has 14 amino acids. Here the CDR3 reads CATGKGVSTSGYTF. The CDR3 nucleotides read TGTGCCACCGGAAAGGGAGTTTCAACTTCTGGCTACACCTTC.